One and the same sample provided the 11 T cell receptor beta chains below, sequenced in a study of cytomegalovirus exposure and HLA in healthy donors (dated by TCRdb to the late 2010s). To prepare the library, the immunoSEQ multiplex PCR assay was applied. For the multiplex PCR, a mixture combining 60 forward primers for TCR Vbeta segments and 13 reverse primers for TCR Jbeta segments was used. Entries here come from immuneACCESS through TCRdb and include only in-frame sequences with V and J called. Some clones fail to appear in such tables; in the studies checked, an unresolved V gene covers under half of the shortfall, and the cause of the remainder is unknown. This sample comprises around 150,000 clones, 70% to 85% of them detected only once. The ten top clones hold about 4.5% of the sample. The sample was PBMCs. Source of these receptors: a man in his forties in good health and CMV-seronegative.

This clone was recorded a few times. CDR3 sequence: CASSPPGEQETQYF. The CDR3, as DNA: TGTGCCAGCAGCCCTCCGGGGGAACAAGAGACCCAGTACTTC. The chain employs TRBV4-2 and TRBJ2-5; D perhaps matches TRBD2 (6 bases). The germline V gene has CDR1 LGHNA and CDR2 YNFKEQ. V was trimmed by 4 bases and J by 2 bases, leaving 11 bases between them. The CDR3 runs 14 residues.

The chain has TRBV6-5 and TRBJ2-3, with D maybe TRBD2 (6 bases). CDR1 MNHEY and CDR2 SVGAGI come from the germline V gene. The CDR3 spans 14 residues. The V and J ends lost 6 bases and 3 bases respectively, with 13 bases between them. The CDR3 sequence is CASSPGEATDTQYF. CDR3 sequence (DNA): TGTGCCAGCAGCCCCGGGGAGGCTACAGATACGCAGTATTTT.

The count of this clone is one. The rearrangement links TRBV6-5 to TRBJ1-2; no clear D gene. V gave up 1 base and J gave up 3 bases, with 12 bases separating them. The length of the CDR3 is 15 residues. Germline assignment: CDR1 MNHEY and CDR2 SVGAGI. The CDR3 loop reads CASSYLADKYYGYTF. The CDR3 DNA reads as TGTGCCAGCAGTTACTTGGCAGATAAGTACTATGGCTACACCTTC.

The chain couples TRBV4-2 to TRBJ1-1; tentative D call: TRBD1 (5 bases). The CDR3 contains 14 residues. The V end lost 1 base, the J end lost 3 bases, and 9 bases lay between the germline ends. Germline assignment: CDR1 LGHNA and CDR2 YNFKEQ. The CDR3 reads CASSQVQADTEAFF. In DNA form, the CDR3 reads TGTGCCAGCAGCCAAGTACAGGCGGACACTGAAGCTTTCTTT.

The chain links TRBV27 to TRBJ2-3; 7 bases are a match to TRBD2. V was clipped by 3 bases and J by 2 bases; unmatched bases: 11. The CDR3 has 17 residues. The germline V gene has CDR1 MNHEY and CDR2 SMNVEV (reference sequence). CDR3: CASSFITASGFTDTQYF. The DNA for the CDR3 is TGTGCCAGCAGTTTCATCACGGCTAGCGGTTTCACAGATACGCAGTATTTT.

The chain links TRBV27 to TRBJ2-3; 8 positions agree with TRBD1. CDR1 MNHEY and CDR2 SMNVEV come from the germline V gene (reference sequence). The junction had 3 bases not matched to a gene; V was cut back by 2 bases and J by 5 bases. The CDR3 consists of 14 residues. The CDR3 DNA follows: TGTGCCAGCAGTTTACAGGGGGCTATAGATACGCAGTATTTT. This gives the protein CASSLQGAIDTQYF.

The chain has TRBV7-8 and TRBJ2-1; D is perhaps TRBD2 (5 bases). CDR3 length equals 16 residues. Germline V gene sequence: CDR1 SGHVS, CDR2 FQNEAQ. Trimming stripped 2 bases from V and 2 bases from J, with 13 bases between. The CDR3 DNA sequence: TGTGCCAGCAGCTTAACGGACTTAACTACCTACAATGAGCAGTTCTTC. Residues: CASSLTDLTTYNEQFF.

The chain joins TRBV2 to TRBJ2-4, with TRBD2 identical over 11 bases. Germline V CDR1 and CDR2: SNHLY, FYNNEI. The trim removed 10 bases at V and 1 base at J, leaving 3 bases unmatched. This CDR3 is built from 14 residues. CDR3 DNA sequence: TGTGCCATCCGACTAGCGGGGGCCAAAAACATTCAGTACTTC. Residues: CAIRLAGAKNIQYF.

The gene calls are TRBV6-6 and TRBJ1-6; 10 bases fit TRBD1. Germline V gene data show CDR1 as MNHNY and CDR2 as SVGAGI (reference sequence). V lost 6 bases and J lost 9; bases outside the gene matches: 5. The length of the CDR3 is 14 residues. CDR3 residues: CASRRQGAISPLHF. In DNA, the CDR3 is TGTGCCAGCAGAAGACAGGGGGCGATTTCACCCCTCCACTTT.

The CDR3 nucleotides are TGTGCCAGCAGTTTGAACAGGGGGGATCAGCCCCAGCATTTT. Translated: CASSLNRGDQPQHF. The J gene is TRBJ1-5, the V gene TRBV27; 8 bases agree with TRBD1. Germline CDR1 is MNHEY and CDR2 is SMNVEV (reference sequence). This CDR3 has 14 amino acids. Germline trimming cut 3 bases from V and 5 bases from J; bases unmatched to any gene: 3.

The V and J genes are TRBV9 and TRBJ2-3; 10 positions agree with TRBD2. With V trimmed by 0 bases and J by 5 bases, 9 bases remained unmatched. Per the germline V gene, CDR1 is SGDLS and CDR2 is YYNGEE. The CDR3 is 17 residues long. CDR3: CASSVAAGGPDGDTQYF. In nucleotides, the CDR3 is TGTGCCAGCAGCGTAGCAGCGGGGGGGCCAGACGGAGATACGCAGTATTTT.